This TCR beta chain was sequenced in a study of T cells in Graves' hyperthyroidism and ophthalmopathy. Whole-study results and caveats: Median prediction lead before ophthalmopathy onset was 6.5 to 7 months with the model.

Individuals with ophthalmopathy presented a Clinical Activity Score of at least 3, a NOSPECS grade of at least 4 and a duration under 3 months. Each diagnosis drew on symptoms, thyroxine, TRAb, thyroid ultrasound and orbital computed tomography findings. The investigators amplified TCR beta CDR3 regions from RNA transcripts. HTBI primers were employed in a first-round RT-PCR of the TCR CDR3. Each CDR3 protein is one row after TCRdb ran MiXCR on the multiplex PCR reads. This table has under 600,000 distinct CDR3 sequences, approximately 15% appearing once. J gave up 5 bases and V 2 bases, and 6 bases lay outside the gene matches. Looked up from germline, CDR1 is GTSNPN and CDR2 is SVGIG (reference sequence). CDR3 length: 14 amino acids. In its sample, this clonotype was seen many times. As yet, its antigen is unknown.

Sequences were obtained from blood. This rearrangement joins TRBV30 to TRBJ2-1, with 7 bases matching TRBD1. This receptor was obtained from a woman aged 40 to 50 with Graves' ophthalmopathy. CDR3 nucleotides: TGTGCCTGGAGTCGGGACAGCATTAACAATGAGCAGTTCTTC. Translating it yields CAWSRDSINNEQFF.